Listed below are T cell receptor beta chains from one sample, sequenced in a study of identical twins. TCRdb used MiXCR to reprocess the 5' RACE reads, holding one entry per CDR3 protein. The top ten clones hold 0.85% to 1% of a sample with about 720,000 distinct CDR3 sequences, 8% to 9% of them seen once. The same specimen was also included in a second study, on yellow fever vaccine responses in identical twins.

The sample was PBMCs. The receptors were gathered from a woman aged 18-29 years in good health. Both conserved end residues are part of each CDR3. The D gene is left open where the match is weak. Size is stated for part of the rows, as once, few or many counts, or as a class when the clone is expanded.

.,.,TRBV20-1,TRBJ2-1,CSATGLNYNEQFF,TGCAGTGCTACAGGACTAAACTACAATGAGCAGTTCTTC
.,many,TRBV7-9,TRBJ1-6,CASSSKEGGSPLHF,TGTGCCAGCAGCAGCAAGGAGGGAGGATCACCCCTCCACTTT
.,many,TRBV5-1,TRBJ2-7,CASSLDSGSKTYEQYF,TGCGCCAGCAGCTTGGATTCCGGGAGTAAAACCTACGAGCAGTACTTC
.,many,TRBV7-9,TRBJ2-3,CASSLADRLWADTQYF,TGTGCCAGCAGCTTAGCAGACCGCCTCTGGGCAGATACGCAGTATTTT
.,.,TRBV7-9,TRBJ1-1,CASSLVLGLNTEAFF,TGTGCCAGCAGCTTAGTGTTGGGGTTGAACACTGAAGCTTTCTTT
.,many,TRBV4-2,TRBJ2-2,CASSQDMDSTTGELFF,TGTGCCAGCAGCCAAGATATGGACAGCACCACCGGGGAGCTGTTTTTT
.,few,TRBV20-1,TRBJ2-1,CSASPPERYNEQFF,TGCAGTGCTAGTCCTCCGGAAAGGTACAATGAGCAGTTCTTC
TRBD1,few,TRBV4-3,TRBJ2-4,CASSQLGDRGAKNIQYF,TGCGCCAGCAGCCAACTGGGGGACAGGGGCGCCAAAAACATTCAGTACTTC
.,.,TRBV6-5,TRBJ2-3,CASSYRGRGTDTQYF,TGTGCCAGCAGTTACAGGGGCAGGGGCACAGATACGCAGTATTTT
.,.,TRBV10-3,TRBJ2-7,CAMWTETDEPEQYF,TGTGCCATGTGGACTGAGACCGACGAACCCGAGCAGTACTTC
TRBD1,.,TRBV6-1,TRBJ1-6,CASREETGELALDSPLHF,TGTGCCAGCAGGGAGGAGACAGGGGAACTTGCCTTGGATTCACCCCTCCACTTT
.,.,TRBV27,TRBJ1-4,CASSLAGFEKLFF,TGTGCCAGCAGTTTAGCAGGGTTTGAAAAACTGTTTTTT
.,few,TRBV29-1,TRBJ2-3,CSVGQLLSTDTQYF,TGCAGCGTTGGACAGCTCTTAAGCACAGATACGCAGTATTTT
.,few,TRBV4-1,TRBJ2-7,CASSQESRLAYEQYF,TGCGCCAGCAGCCAAGAGTCCAGGTTAGCCTACGAGCAGTACTTC
.,.,TRBV5-4,TRBJ2-3,CATGGPHGDFTQYF,TGTGCCACCGGGGGGCCTCACGGGGATTTTACGCAGTATTTT
.,.,TRBV12-3/TRBV12-4,TRBJ2-7,CASSLDRFSTYEQYF,TGTGCCAGCAGTCTAGACAGGTTCTCTACCTACGAGCAGTACTTC
.,.,TRBV27,TRBJ1-2,CASTFLPQGNYGYTF,TGTGCCAGCACCTTCCTCCCCCAGGGAAACTATGGCTACACCTTC
TRBD1,many,TRBV20-1,TRBJ1-2,CSAPGGVPYGYTF,TGCAGTGCTCCAGGGGGCGTCCCCTATGGCTACACCTTC
TRBD1,.,TRBV18,TRBJ2-7,CASSPIQGALVGHEQYF,TGTGCCAGCTCACCCATACAGGGGGCCCTGGTCGGGCACGAGCAGTACTTC
TRBD2,few,TRBV7-2,TRBJ2-7,CASSLVVGGGYEQYF,TGTGCCAGCAGCTTAGTGGTTGGCGGGGGCTACGAGCAGTACTTC
TRBD1,few,TRBV12-5,TRBJ2-5,CASGLTGGAETQYF,TGTGCTAGTGGTTTGACAGGGGGCGCAGAGACCCAGTACTTC
TRBD2,few,TRBV20-1,TRBJ2-4,CSARLGSGRAKNIQYF,TGCAGTGCTAGATTGGGTAGCGGGAGAGCCAAAAACATTCAGTACTTC
.,few,TRBV12-3/TRBV12-4,TRBJ1-4,CASSWGQGNEKLFF,TGTGCCAGCAGTTGGGGGCAGGGTAATGAAAAACTGTTTTTT
.,.,TRBV6-1,TRBJ1-1,CASTTGGVGRNTEAFF,TGTGCCAGCACCACGGGGGGGGTGGGGAGGAACACTGAAGCTTTCTTT
TRBD1,.,TRBV5-1,TRBJ2-7,CASSLEGQGGLEQYF,TGCGCCAGCAGCTTAGAAGGACAGGGTGGACTTGAGCAGTACTTC
TRBD1,few,TRBV15,TRBJ2-7,CATSRVRQGVTEQYF,TGTGCCACCAGCAGAGTACGTCAGGGGGTTACCGAGCAGTACTTC
.,.,TRBV4-3,TRBJ2-7,CASSHLNLGGEQYF,TGCGCCAGCAGCCACCTCAACCTTGGGGGCGAGCAGTACTTC
TRBD1,few,TRBV6-1,TRBJ2-7,CASRDRDRVGSYEQYF,TGTGCCAGCCGGGACAGGGACCGTGTAGGGTCCTACGAGCAGTACTTC
TRBD2,.,TRBV4-2,TRBJ2-1,CASSRLAGSSYNEQFF,TGTGCCAGCAGCCGATTAGCGGGCAGCTCCTACAATGAGCAGTTCTTC
.,many,TRBV27,TRBJ2-1,CASSARSNEQFF,TGTGCCAGCAGTGCCCGTTCGAATGAGCAGTTCTTC
TRBD1,few,TRBV7-2,TRBJ2-5,CASSLATGTEETQYF,TGTGCCAGCAGCTTAGCAACCGGGACAGAAGAGACCCAGTACTTC
.,.,TRBV2,TRBJ2-6,CASSTTRRGSGANVLTF,TGTGCCAGCAGTACGACACGGAGAGGCTCTGGGGCCAACGTCCTGACTTTC
TRBD1,.,TRBV20-1,TRBJ1-1,CSARQGVGTEAFF,TGCAGTGCTAGACAGGGGGTAGGCACTGAAGCTTTCTTT
TRBD1,.,TRBV2,TRBJ2-5,CASSEGQLSQETQYF,TGTGCCAGCAGTGAGGGACAGCTCAGCCAAGAGACCCAGTACTTC
.,few,TRBV20-1,TRBJ2-2,CSGGRTNTGELFF,TGCAGCGGGGGGCGGACGAACACCGGGGAGCTGTTTTTT
.,many,TRBV27,TRBJ1-5,CASSRTGLNQPQHF,TGTGCCAGCAGTAGAACAGGGCTCAATCAGCCCCAGCATTTT
TRBD1,.,TRBV24-1,TRBJ1-6,CATSPGTDNSPLHF,TGTGCCACCAGTCCCGGGACAGATAATTCACCCCTCCACTTT
TRBD1,.,TRBV6-5,TRBJ2-7,CASSYRTGQDEQYF,TGTGCCAGCAGTTATAGGACAGGGCAGGACGAGCAGTACTTC
.,few,TRBV7-2,TRBJ2-3,CASSKGGGSSTDTQYF,TGTGCCAGCAGCAAGGGGGGAGGGAGTAGCACAGATACGCAGTATTTT
.,few,TRBV2,TRBJ2-3,CASSAGVGDTQYF,TGTGCCAGCAGTGCCGGGGTAGGAGATACGCAGTATTTT
.,.,TRBV5-6,TRBJ1-2,CASSATKNYGYTF,TGTGCCAGCAGCGCTACAAAGAACTATGGCTACACCTTC
.,.,TRBV2,TRBJ2-7,CASNPSARRGNNEQYF,TGTGCCAGCAACCCAAGCGCCAGAAGGGGGAACAACGAGCAGTACTTC
.,.,TRBV5-1,TRBJ1-6,CASSLGGDSYNSPLHF,TGCGCCAGCAGCTTGGGAGGGGACTCCTATAATTCACCCCTCCACTTT
.,few,TRBV14,TRBJ2-7,CASSQVGRLLYEQYF,TGTGCCAGCAGCCAAGTCGGGCGGCTTCTTTACGAGCAGTACTTC
.,few,TRBV20-1,TRBJ2-3,CSASRGQLTDTQYF,TGCAGTGCTTCTAGGGGCCAACTCACAGATACGCAGTATTTT
.,.,TRBV20-1,TRBJ2-1,CSARDPVEEGYYNEQFF,TGCAGTGCTAGAGATCCCGTCGAGGAGGGCTATTACAATGAGCAGTTCTTC
TRBD1,many,TRBV5-1,TRBJ2-7,CASSLGTGDEQYF,TGTGCCAGCAGTTTAGGGACAGGGGACGAGCAGTACTTC
.,few,TRBV5-1,TRBJ2-5,CASSPTGMRETQYF,TGCGCCAGCAGTCCTACAGGGATGCGGGAGACCCAGTACTTC
TRBD1,few,TRBV6-5,TRBJ2-1,CASSYSKQGGYNEQFF,TGTGCCAGCAGTTACTCGAAACAGGGGGGTTACAATGAGCAGTTCTTC
.,.,TRBV3-1,TRBJ2-2,CASSPGGPPRTGELFF,TGTGCCAGCAGCCCCGGCGGGCCTCCCCGGACCGGGGAGCTGTTTTTT
TRBD2,.,TRBV20-1,TRBJ2-7,CSAIKTGTSGYEQYF,TGCAGTGCTATTAAAACCGGGACTAGCGGATACGAGCAGTACTTC
TRBD2,.,TRBV12-3/TRBV12-4,TRBJ2-2,CTFSSGLAGGRSTGELFF,TGTACCTTCAGTTCGGGACTAGCGGGGGGTCGGAGCACCGGGGAGCTGTTTTTT
.,.,TRBV7-2,TRBJ2-5,CASSLIQGRQETQYF,TGTGCCAGCAGCTTAATCCAGGGGCGCCAAGAGACCCAGTACTTC
.,.,TRBV7-9,TRBJ2-7,CASSSTVPYEQYF,TGTGCCAGCAGCTCGACAGTGCCCTACGAGCAGTACTTC